These T cell receptor beta chains were read from a single sample in a study of blood T cells in healthy people across ages. TCRdb reanalysed the 5' RACE reads using MiXCR and keeps one entry per CDR3 protein. The sample holds 700,000 to 850,000 distinct CDR3 sequences; under 40% are singletons and the top ten take approximately 12%. Sequencing was done on a sample of blood. All receptors derive from a man aged 18 to 30 in good health. CDR3s include the opening cysteine and the closing phenylalanine or tryptophan.

TRBV7-9,TRBJ1-6,CASSSARGQGANSPPHF
TRBV11-2,TRBJ2-2,CASSSPTANTGELFF
TRBV7-2,TRBJ2-3,CASSTNRVGSTDTQYF
TRBV7-9,TRBJ1-5,CASSRQGVIQPQHF
TRBV14,TRBJ2-7,CASSRPGQGYEQYF
TRBV3-1,TRBJ2-3,CAGSRDRRTDTQYF
TRBV4-1,TRBJ2-7,CASSQVGVYEQYF
TRBV7-8,TRBJ2-1,CASSHLAGGGVNGQFF
TRBV20-1,TRBJ1-5,CSATDRARSSNQPQHF
TRBV6-2/TRBV6-3,TRBJ1-6,CASRRLNEGSPLHF
TRBV6-2/TRBV6-3,TRBJ1-2,CASSQTGTGLDGYTF
TRBV11-2,TRBJ2-5,CASSDYVEGEETQYF
TRBV20-1,TRBJ1-1,CSAPHGTQNTEAFF
TRBV12-3/TRBV12-4,TRBJ2-3,CASRGAGVKKDAQYF
TRBV20-1,TRBJ2-5,CSASPSGAFNEQYF
TRBV20-1,TRBJ2-7,CSARDGASGGGEQYF
TRBV24-1,TRBJ2-1,CATSDFWDRGRGDEQFF
TRBV5-1,TRBJ2-3,CASSLVAGEDTQYF
TRBV6-2/TRBV6-3,TRBJ2-5,CASSYYPPRGRQETQYF
TRBV29-1,TRBJ1-2,CSVDYAGTGNGYTF
TRBV5-1,TRBJ2-1,CASSSSGLGGNEQFF
TRBV4-1,TRBJ1-5,CASSPLVRKEQPQHF
TRBV29-1,TRBJ1-4,CSVDPPVPPNEKLFF
TRBV20-1,TRBJ2-5,CSARDPGTGANEQYF